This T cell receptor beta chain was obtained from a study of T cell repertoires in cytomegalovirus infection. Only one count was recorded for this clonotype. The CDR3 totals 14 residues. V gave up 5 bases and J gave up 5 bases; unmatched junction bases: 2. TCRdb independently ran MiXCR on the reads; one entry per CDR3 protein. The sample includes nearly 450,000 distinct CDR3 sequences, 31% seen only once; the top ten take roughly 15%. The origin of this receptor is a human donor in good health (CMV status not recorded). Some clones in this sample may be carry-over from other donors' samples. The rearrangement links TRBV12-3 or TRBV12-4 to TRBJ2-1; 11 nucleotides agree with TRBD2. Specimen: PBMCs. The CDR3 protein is CASSETSGNNEQFF. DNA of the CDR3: TGTGCCAGCAGTGAGACTAGCGGGAACAATGAGCAGTTCTTC.